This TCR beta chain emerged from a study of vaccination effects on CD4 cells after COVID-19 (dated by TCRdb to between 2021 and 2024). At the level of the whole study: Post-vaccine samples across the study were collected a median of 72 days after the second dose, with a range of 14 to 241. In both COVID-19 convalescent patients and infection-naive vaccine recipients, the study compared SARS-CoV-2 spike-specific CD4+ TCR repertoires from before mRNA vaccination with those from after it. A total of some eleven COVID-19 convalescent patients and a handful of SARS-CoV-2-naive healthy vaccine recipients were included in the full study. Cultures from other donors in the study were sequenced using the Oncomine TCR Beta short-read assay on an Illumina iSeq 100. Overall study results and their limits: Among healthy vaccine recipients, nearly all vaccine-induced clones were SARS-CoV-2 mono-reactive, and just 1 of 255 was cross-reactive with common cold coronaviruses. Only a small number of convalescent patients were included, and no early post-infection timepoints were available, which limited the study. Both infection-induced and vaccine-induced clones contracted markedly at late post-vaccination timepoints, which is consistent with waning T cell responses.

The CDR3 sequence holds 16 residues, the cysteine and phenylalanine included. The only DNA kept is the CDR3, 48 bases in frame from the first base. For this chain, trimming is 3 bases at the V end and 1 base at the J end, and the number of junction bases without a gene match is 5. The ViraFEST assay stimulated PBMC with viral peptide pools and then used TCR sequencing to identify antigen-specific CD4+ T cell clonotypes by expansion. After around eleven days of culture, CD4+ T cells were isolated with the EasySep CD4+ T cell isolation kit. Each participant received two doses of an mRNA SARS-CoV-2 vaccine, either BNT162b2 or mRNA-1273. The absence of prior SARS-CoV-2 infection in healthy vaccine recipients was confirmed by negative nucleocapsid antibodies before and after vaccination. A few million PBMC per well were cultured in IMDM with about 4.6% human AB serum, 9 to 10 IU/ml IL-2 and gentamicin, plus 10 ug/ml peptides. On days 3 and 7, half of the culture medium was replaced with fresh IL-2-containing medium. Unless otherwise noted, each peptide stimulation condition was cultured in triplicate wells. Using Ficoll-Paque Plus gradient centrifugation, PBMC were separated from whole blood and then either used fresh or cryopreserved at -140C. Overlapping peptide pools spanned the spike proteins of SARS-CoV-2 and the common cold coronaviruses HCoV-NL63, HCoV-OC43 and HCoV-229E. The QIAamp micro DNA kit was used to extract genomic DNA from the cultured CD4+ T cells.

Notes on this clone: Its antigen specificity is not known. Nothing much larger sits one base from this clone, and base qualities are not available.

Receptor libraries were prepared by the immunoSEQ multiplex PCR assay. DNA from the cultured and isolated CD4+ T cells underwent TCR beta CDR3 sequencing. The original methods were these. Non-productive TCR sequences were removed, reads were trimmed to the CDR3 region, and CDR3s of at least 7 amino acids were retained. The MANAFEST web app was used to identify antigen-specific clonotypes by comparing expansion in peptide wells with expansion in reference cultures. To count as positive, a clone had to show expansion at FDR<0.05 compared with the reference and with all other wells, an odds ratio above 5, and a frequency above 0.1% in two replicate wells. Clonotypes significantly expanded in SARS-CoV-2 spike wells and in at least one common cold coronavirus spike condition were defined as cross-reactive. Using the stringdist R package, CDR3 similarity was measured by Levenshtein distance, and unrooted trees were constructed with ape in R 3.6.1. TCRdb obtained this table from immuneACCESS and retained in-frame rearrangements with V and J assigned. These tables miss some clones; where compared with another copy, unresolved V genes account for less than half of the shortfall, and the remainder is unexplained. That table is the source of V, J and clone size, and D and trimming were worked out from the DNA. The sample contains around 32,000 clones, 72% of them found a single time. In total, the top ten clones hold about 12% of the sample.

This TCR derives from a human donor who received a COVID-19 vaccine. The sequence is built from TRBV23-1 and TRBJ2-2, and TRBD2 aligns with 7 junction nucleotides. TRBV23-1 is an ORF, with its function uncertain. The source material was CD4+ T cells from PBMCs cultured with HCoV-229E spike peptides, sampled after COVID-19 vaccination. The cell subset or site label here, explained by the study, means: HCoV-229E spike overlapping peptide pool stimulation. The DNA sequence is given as TGCGCCAGCAGTCAGAGTGCTAGCGGGAACACCGGGGAGCTGTTTTTT. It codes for CASSQSASGNTGELFF.